A single sample is the source of the 9 T cell receptor beta chains below, sequenced in a study of T cell repertoires in cytomegalovirus infection. A single record per CDR3 protein comes from TCRdb applying MiXCR to the reads. The sample shows 200,000 to 250,000 distinct CDR3 sequences, roughly 20% of them seen only once. Sequencing used CD8+ T cells from PBMCs. Source of these receptors: a human donor in good health (CMV status not recorded). Some clones in this sample may be carry-over from other donors' samples.

About this clonotype itself: A clone one base away is much larger, so this may be a read error. The chain recombines TRBV2 with TRBJ2-7; either TRBD1 or TRBD2 may supply D (5 bases each). The CDR3 sequence is 14 residues long. Trimming cost V 8 bases and J 5 bases, with 19 bases left between them. Germline CDR1 and CDR2: SNHLY and FYNNEI. Here the CDR3 DNA reads TGTGCCAGCTGTCACAGGAGGCGCCCGGACGAGCAGTACTTC. Translation gives CASCHRRRPDEQYF.

This clonotype was observed a handful of times. The chain recombines TRBV7-9 with TRBJ2-5; 9 bases align to TRBD2. The CDR3 totals 14 residues. CDR1 and CDR2 from the germline V gene are SEHNR and FQNEAQ (reference sequence). Unmatched junction bases numbered 6, after V lost 8 bases and J lost 2 bases. This CDR3 reads CASALAGFQETQYF. CDR3 in DNA: TGTGCCAGCGCCCTAGCGGGGTTTCAAGAGACCCAGTACTTC.

This clonotype appeared a few times. This chain links TRBV28 with TRBJ2-5; 12 bases agree with TRBD1. Per the germline V gene, CDR1 is MDHEN and CDR2 is SYDVKM. This CDR3 spans 16 amino acids. Unmatched junction bases numbered 7, after V lost 4 bases and J lost 4 bases. In DNA, the CDR3 is TGTGCCAGCAGTTGCCGGGACAGGGGGCGTCTAGAGACCCAGTACTTC. This encodes CASSCRDRGRLETQYF.

This clonotype was detected many times. In nucleotides, the CDR3 is TGTGCCAGCGGGCCGGGACAGGGGGGTTACGAGCAGTACTTC. Protein product: CASGPGQGGYEQYF. This chain connects TRBV12-3 or TRBV12-4 to TRBJ2-7; 11 nucleotides agree with TRBD1. Trimming at V came to 8 bases and at J to 4 bases, leaving 7 bases not matched to a gene. This CDR3 is built from 14 residues.

This chain uses TRBV3-1 with TRBJ2-7; weak D call: TRBD1 (7 bases). This CDR3 comprises 15 residues. Germline CDR1 reads LGHDT; CDR2 reads YNNKEL (reference sequence). Trimming stripped 0 bases from V and 4 bases from J, with 13 bases between. Here the CDR3 reads CASSQDRGTEYEQYF. Here the CDR3 DNA reads TGTGCCAGCAGCCAAGATCGGGGGACAGAATACGAGCAGTACTTC.

This clonotype has a count of ten or more. The rearrangement uses TRBV12-3 or TRBV12-4 and TRBJ2-2, with D hard to call. Trimming pared 4 bases from V and 5 bases from J, leaving 11 bases between. The CDR3 is 14 residues long. CDR3 residues: CASSSAEATGELFF. The CDR3 nucleotides read TGTGCCAGCAGTTCTGCCGAGGCGACCGGGGAGCTGTTTTTT.

This clonotype was found a few times. This chain joins TRBV7-2 and TRBJ2-3; TRBD2 matches 10 bases. Losses at the gene ends were 4 bases for V and 6 bases for J; bases not matched to a gene: 10. The CDR3 is 16 amino acids. Looked up from germline, CDR1 is SGHTA and CDR2 is FQGNSA. CDR3 nucleotides: TGTGCCAGCAGCTCCGAAGCGGGGGGGCTTGAGGATACGCAGTATTTT. Translating it yields CASSSEAGGLEDTQYF.

The chain is built from TRBV5-4 and TRBJ2-7; 9 positions agree with TRBD2. Germline V lookup: CDR1 SGHNT, CDR2 YYREEE (reference sequence). V was clipped by 4 bases and J by 5 bases; unmatched bases: 7. This CDR3 comprises 14 residues. DNA of the CDR3: TGTGCCAGCAGCCGTGGGACTAGCAGGGACGAGCAGTACTTC. It codes for CASSRGTSRDEQYF.

This chain connects TRBV3-1 to TRBJ2-7, with 8 nucleotides matching TRBD1. V gave up 4 bases and J gave up 2 bases; unmatched junction bases: 10. Germline V lookup: CDR1 LGHDT, CDR2 YNNKEL (reference sequence). The CDR3 is 16 residues long. The CDR3 protein is CASSPGTGREAYEQYF. Here the CDR3 DNA reads TGTGCCAGCAGCCCGGGGACAGGCCGCGAGGCCTACGAGCAGTACTTC.